The T cell receptor beta chain under discussion was sequenced for a study of lymphopenia after photon versus proton radiotherapy. Study results and limitations: A bigger post-nadir fall in TCR diversity correlated inversely with survival time in deceased patients.

This clone was detected only a few times. Its specificity is not known. The data were produced by immunoSEQ multiplex PCR, yet TCRdb's version contains in-frame clones alone and is incomplete. Seen here are 50,000 or so clones, more than 85% observed once, and the top ten hold approximately 18%. Trimming took 4 bases from V and 3 from J; bases not matched to a gene: 19. CDR1 and CDR2 from the germline V gene are SGHRS and YFSETQ. This CDR3 has 20 residues. This clonotype was obtained from a woman in her thirties or forties with cholangiocarcinoma. The sample was peripheral blood, taken from a patient treated with photon-based radiotherapy. The chain carries TRBV5-1 and TRBJ1-6; TRBD1 aligns across 7 bases. The DNA for the CDR3 is TGCGCCAGCAGCCTCCCCAATTCGACAGAGGGGGCCAACTATAATTCACCCCTCCACTTT. Amino acid sequence: CASSLPNSTEGANYNSPLHF.